This TCR beta chain was sequenced in a study of T-cell memory formation after mild COVID-19. The germline V gene encodes CDR1 SGHKS and CDR2 YYEKEE (reference sequence). The CDR3 consists of 14 residues. V gave up 4 bases and J gave up 8 bases, with 16 bases separating them. This clonotype has just a few counts. TCRdb re-called the 5' RACE reads through MiXCR, storing one row per CDR3 protein. The table includes about 160,000 distinct CDR3 sequences, about 28% detected once. Source material: PBMCs or a T cell subset sorted from them (not recorded which). This receptor was taken from an adult woman who had mild COVID-19 (a few samples of this study predate the infection). Cell type and time point are not known. This chain connects TRBV5-5 to TRBJ2-1; TRBD2 might be the D (5 bases). CDR3 bases: TGTGCCAGCAGCCCGGGCCGGGTGCGGGATGAGCAGTTCTTC. It codes for CASSPGRVRDEQFF.